This TCR beta chain stems from a study of relationships among human T cell subsets. The V gene lost 4 bases and the J gene lost 5 bases, with 13 bases spanning the gap. The CDR3 runs to 14 residues. Germline CDR1 reads SGHRS; CDR2 reads YFSETQ. CD4+ cells were positively selected first, then anti-CD25 beads isolated CD4+CD25+ regulatory T cells. Worth noting for this clonotype: Its antigen is unknown.

TCR alpha and beta CDR3s were amplified from mRNA by semiquantitative ARM-PCR. Exponential amplification used communal superprimers after tagged nested gene-specific primers in ARM-PCR. One entry per CDR3 protein, called by TCRdb with MiXCR from the multiplex PCR reads. The profile shows more than 13,000 distinct CDR3 sequences, 60% of them singletons. Study-wide points: Clones with over 100 reads held over 55% of CD8+ cytotoxic sequences. No significant subset differences appeared in V, D, J use, CDR3 length or N-additions.

This clonotype originated in a middle-aged man in good health. What was sequenced was Tregs sorted from blood. The J gene is TRBJ1-5, the V gene TRBV5-1; D is perhaps TRBD1 (6 bases). The CDR3 loop is CASSTTGGDQPQHF. In DNA form, the CDR3 reads TGCGCCAGCAGCACGACAGGTGGCGATCAGCCCCAGCATTTT.